What follows are 9 T cell receptor beta chains derived from one specimen sequenced in a study of CD8+ T cells in alopecia areata. The treatment denotes: oral pan-JAK inhibitor, 5-10 mg twice daily. After isolation, RNA underwent reverse transcription to generate cDNA as the sequencing template. Data came from immunoSEQ multiplex PCR; TCRdb stores just in-frame clones and leaves some out. The table shows a few hundred thousand clones, with under 75% occurring only once. The starting material was CD4+ T cells sorted from blood, obtained at week 4, from a patient treated with tofacitinib. The receptors shown here come from a human donor with alopecia areata.

This clone was counted at least ten times. The chain is built from TRBV4-3 and TRBJ2-1; TRBD2 might be the D (6 bases). The germline V gene encodes CDR1 LGHNA and CDR2 YSLEER. Trimming pared 1 base from V and 14 bases from J, leaving 15 bases between. The CDR3 consists of 13 residues. The CDR3 loop is CASSQGRTTKEFF. CDR3 in DNA: TGCGCCAGCAGCCAAGGGAGGACTACCAAGGAGTTCTTC.

The CDR3 sequence: CASSPTGGSSGNTIYF. As DNA, the CDR3 is TGTGCCAGCAGCCCAACCGGCGGCAGCTCTGGAAACACCATATATTTT. The chain combines TRBV5-6 with TRBJ1-3; the D is unclear. This CDR3 contains 16 residues. CDR1 and CDR2 (germline): SGHDT, YYEEEE. With 4 bases removed from V and 0 bases from J, the gap between germline ends came to 14 bases.

The V call is TRBV2, the J call TRBJ1-4; 12 nucleotides match TRBD1. Germline CDR1 reads SNHLY; CDR2 reads FYNNEI. Trimming cost V 1 base and J 3 bases; bases outside gene matches: 12. The CDR3 length is 20 residues. The CDR3 DNA reads TGTGCCAGCAGTGAAGGAACCAGGGACAGGGGGCGCAGGGCTAATGAAAAACTGTTTTTT. Translation gives CASSEGTRDRGRRANEKLFF.

The chain uses TRBV2 and TRBJ2-2; D is ambiguous. The CDR3 sequence is 14 residues long. In germline, CDR1 is SNHLY, CDR2 FYNNEI. V gave up 11 bases and J gave up 1 base, with 14 bases separating them. The CDR3 region is CASYGPGNTGELFF. Written as DNA, the CDR3 is TGTGCCTCCTACGGTCCAGGGAACACCGGGGAGCTGTTTTTT.

V usage is TRBV15 and J usage is TRBJ2-5; D remains ambiguous. The V gene's germline CDR1 is LNHNV and CDR2 YYDKDF (reference sequence). The V end lost 1 base, the J end lost 0 bases, and 9 bases lay between the germline ends. The CDR3 has 15 residues. The CDR3 here is CATSRGAENQETQYF. CDR3 coding DNA: TGTGCCACCAGCAGAGGGGCCGAGAACCAAGAGACCCAGTACTTC.

The V and J genes are TRBV7-6 and TRBJ2-1, with a tentative D call TRBD2 (6 bases). The germline CDR1 and CDR2 sequences are SGHVS and FNYEAQ. The ends were cut back, 3 bases at V and 8 bases at J, with 17 bases in the middle. The CDR3 spans 15 residues. CDR3: CASSFLAGYVDEQFF. The CDR3 region has the DNA TGTGCCAGCAGCTTTTTGGCGGGGTACGTTGATGAGCAGTTCTTC.

This chain connects TRBV18 to TRBJ1-2; D not resolved. The V end lost 3 bases, the J end lost 5 bases, and 10 bases lay between the germline ends. The germline V gene has CDR1 KGHSH and CDR2 LQKENI. This CDR3 region has 13 residues. The CDR3 loop reads CASSPRVEYGYTF. In DNA form, the CDR3 reads TGTGCCAGCTCACCCCGTGTGGAGTATGGCTACACCTTC.

The chain has TRBV2 and TRBJ1-4; D is possibly TRBD1 (5 bases). V was pared by 8 bases and J by 6 bases, with 10 bases between. The CDR3 has 12 amino acids. Germline-derived CDR1 and CDR2 are SNHLY and FYNNEI. The CDR3 here is CASQGMDEKLFF. As DNA, the CDR3 is TGTGCCAGCCAGGGTATGGATGAAAAACTGTTTTTT.

This chain links TRBV15 with TRBJ1-6; D uncertain. Germline V gene sequence: CDR1 LNHNV, CDR2 YYDKDF (reference sequence). The CDR3 consists of 16 residues. Trimming shortened V by 1 base and J by 9 bases, and 16 bases separated the two germline ends. The CDR3 loop reads CATSRVSGVGPSPLHF. CDR3 coding DNA: TGTGCCACCAGCAGAGTATCCGGGGTCGGCCCTTCACCCCTCCACTTT.